This is a list of T cell receptor beta chains from one sample in a study of OX40 agonist ivuxolimab in advanced cancers. TCRdb's copy holds only in-frame clones and misses some; the assay was immunoSEQ multiplex PCR. Here the sample spans around 98,000 clones, around 88% being singletons. This sample comprised CD4+ or CD8+ T cells sorted from blood, obtained in a trial of the OX40 agonist ivuxolimab. The receptors come from an adult with an advanced solid tumor such as melanoma, head and neck, liver or kidney cancer. CDR3s include the opening cysteine and the closing phenylalanine or tryptophan. D genes are given only for firm matches. Expanded clones get a size class; other rows say once, few or many, or leave the size out.

cdr3_length j_call d_call v_call clone_size cdr3_nt cdr3_aa
14 TRBJ2-3 - TRBV18 - TGTGCCAGCTCACCAGCCGCTAGCACAGATACGCAGTATTTT CASSPAASTDTQYF
14 TRBJ2-7 - TRBV5-4 - TGTGCCAGCAGGACTCAGGGAAAAGGATACGAGCAGTACTTC CASRTQGKGYEQYF
13 TRBJ1-6 - TRBV28 - TGTGCCAGCAGGGCCGACAGCCATTCACCCCTCCACTTT CASRADSHSPLHF
15 TRBJ1-1 - TRBV19 once TGTGCCAGTAGCGAAACTGGACAGACAAACACTGAAGCTTTCTTT CASSETGQTNTEAFF
16 TRBJ2-3 - TRBV5-4 - TGTGCCAGCAGCACTAGGACAGCGGGATCGATAGATACGCAGTATTTT CASSTRTAGSIDTQYF
14 TRBJ1-2 TRBD1 TRBV28 - TGTGCCAGCAGTATCGACAGGGGGAACTATGGCTACACCTTC CASSIDRGNYGYTF
12 TRBJ2-1 - TRBV7-3 once TGTGCCAGCAGCTTAAGGACCCCGGAGCAGTTCTTC CASSLRTPEQFF
14 TRBJ1-5 - TRBV5-1 few TGCGCCAGCAGCTTGGATGGCCTGTATCAGCCCCAGCATTTT CASSLDGLYQPQHF
13 TRBJ1-1 - TRBV28 - TGTGCCAGCACCCCAGGGAGCTTTTCTGAAGCTTTCTTT CASTPGSFSEAFF
14 TRBJ2-3 TRBD1 TRBV11-2 - TGTGCCAGCAGCCGGGACAGGGGAACAGATACGCAGTATTTT CASSRDRGTDTQYF
13 TRBJ2-4 - TRBV5-1 - TGCGCCAGCAGGGAAGTTGGGAGTAACATTCAGTACTTC CASREVGSNIQYF
13 TRBJ1-2 TRBD1 TRBV7-3 - TGTGCCAGCAGCCCCCAGGGGGCGGGTGGCTACACCTTC CASSPQGAGGYTF
17 TRBJ1-5 - TRBV15 - TGTGCCACCAGCAGACGGACATCTACTGTTAGCAATCAGCCCCAGCATTTT CATSRRTSTVSNQPQHF
15 TRBJ2-3 - TRBV4-2 - TGTGCCAGCAGCCAAGATTGGCAGAGCACAGATACGCAGTATTTT CASSQDWQSTDTQYF
14 TRBJ1-1 - TRBV18 - TGTGCCAGCTCACCGCAATGGGGGAACACTGAAGCTTTCTTT CASSPQWGNTEAFF
15 TRBJ2-7 - TRBV10-2 - TGCGCCAGCAGTGAGGACGGGACGGTTTACTACGAGCAGTACTTC CASSEDGTVYYEQYF
14 TRBJ2-5 - TRBV5-1 - TGCGCCAGCAGAGCCGGGACAATTAGAGAGACCCAGTACTTC CASRAGTIRETQYF
13 TRBJ1-5 - TRBV11-2 - TGTGCCAGCAGCCTAAGTAGCAATCAGCCCCAGCATTTT CASSLSSNQPQHF
16 TRBJ2-3 TRBD2 TRBV9 once TGTGCCAGCACCAGAGGACTAGCGGGGCTCACAGATACGCAGTATTTT CASTRGLAGLTDTQYF
16 TRBJ2-1 - TRBV5-4 - TGTGCCAGCAGCACCCGTGGGGGCCCTAAAGGGAATGAGCAGTTCTTC CASSTRGGPKGNEQFF
17 TRBJ1-3 - TRBV7-9 - TGTGCCAGCAGCCTGGCTTATGGACAAGGCTCTGGAAACACCATATATTTT CASSLAYGQGSGNTIYF
14 TRBJ1-2 - TRBV9 - TGTGCCAGCAGCGTAAATTGGGGGGGCGATGGCTACACCTTC CASSVNWGGDGYTF
11 TRBJ2-3 - TRBV6-1 - TGTGCCAGCACCCGCACAGATACGCAGTATTTT CASTRTDTQYF
13 TRBJ2-5 - TRBV18 - TGTGCCAGCTCACTATCCAGCCAAGAGACCCAGTACTTC CASSLSSQETQYF
14 TRBJ1-2 TRBD1 TRBV7-3 few TGTGCCAGCAGTTTCACAGGGGGTCCCTATGGCTACACCTTC CASSFTGGPYGYTF
13 TRBJ1-5 - TRBV6-5 - TGTGCCAGCAGTAGGGACACCAATCAGCCCCAGCATTTT CASSRDTNQPQHF